The following is a T cell receptor (beta chain) sequence with its context. The CDR3 consists of 16 residues. V lost 3 bases, J lost 3 bases, and 6 bases stayed unmatched. Germline V gene data show CDR1 as SGDLS and CDR2 as YYNGEE. Produced via immunoSEQ multiplex PCR; TCRdb's table is partial and in-frame only. The sample lists tens of thousands of clones, 92% occurring once. This sample stems from a study of T cell clones after liver transplantation. Whole-study context: TCRbeta sequencing after a pre-transplant mixed lymphocyte reaction identified graft-donor-reactive clones, later tracked in post-transplant blood. Without induction therapy, subjects received standard immunosuppression until 12-24 months post-transplant.

This sample comprised CD4+ T cells from blood, obtained about 26 months after liver transplant. The rearrangement uses TRBV9 and TRBJ2-1; 10 bases map to TRBD2. This receptor was taken from a human patient who received a liver transplant. Part of the T cell pool may stem from the graft donor. CDR3 residues: CASSGGGLAVYNEQFF. The CDR3 DNA follows: TGTGCCAGCAGCGGAGGAGGACTAGCGGTCTACAATGAGCAGTTCTTC.